The 18 T cell receptor beta chains given below trace back to one sample, sequenced in a study of CD8+ T cells in alopecia areata. Sequencing used cDNA as its template, made by extracting RNA and reverse transcribing it. Some clones are missing from TCRdb's copy, which holds only in-frame ones; the method was immunoSEQ multiplex PCR. The sample yields some 150,000 clones, 50% to 65% seen once. The sequencing used CD8+ T cells sorted from blood, collected at week 0. These receptors all stem from a human donor with alopecia areata.

J is TRBJ2-5 and V is TRBV7-6; D might be TRBD2 (6 bases). V lost 4 bases and J 4 bases, leaving 16 bases between the germline ends. The V gene's germline CDR1 is SGHVS and CDR2 FNYEAQ. This CDR3 has 15 residues. CDR3 sequence: CASSSRREHGETQYF. The CDR3 DNA is TGTGCCAGCAGCTCCCGGAGGGAACACGGAGAGACCCAGTACTTC.

This chain uses TRBV7-2 with TRBJ2-3; perhaps D is TRBD1 or TRBD2 (5 bases each). The CDR3 contains 16 residues. The germline gives CDR1 SGHTA, CDR2 FQGNSA. V was clipped by 4 bases and J by 1 base, with 15 bases between them. The CDR3 is CASSSTTGPRTDTQYF. The CDR3 DNA follows: TGTGCCAGCAGCTCCACAACGGGGCCCCGCACAGATACGCAGTATTTT.

This clone was seen only a few times. The chain couples TRBV9 to TRBJ2-3; the D gene is possibly TRBD2 (6 bases). Trimming removed 3 bases from V and 0 bases from J, with 8 bases in between. In germline, CDR1 is SGDLS, CDR2 YYNGEE. The CDR3 loop spans 14 amino acids. The DNA of the CDR3 is TGTGCCAGCAGCGCCGGGGGTAGCACAGATACGCAGTATTTT. It encodes CASSAGGSTDTQYF.

V gene TRBV30 combines with J gene TRBJ2-3, with 13 bases lining up with TRBD2. The germline CDR1 and CDR2 sequences are GTSNPN and SVGIG (reference sequence). The V segment lost 1 base and the J segment 4 bases; nucleotides outside the gene matches: 2. The CDR3 runs 15 residues. The CDR3 protein is CAWSATSGGADTQYF. The CDR3 DNA follows: TGTGCCTGGAGTGCTACTAGCGGGGGGGCAGATACGCAGTATTTT.

This clone was seen a handful of times. The chain recombines TRBV4-1 with TRBJ1-1; D remains ambiguous. Trimming cost V 0 bases and J 3 bases, with 8 bases left between them. The CDR3 loop spans 14 amino acids. Germline V gives CDR1 MGHRA, CDR2 YSYEKL. This CDR3 reads CASSQDSGYTEAFF. CDR3 DNA sequence: TGCGCCAGCAGCCAAGATTCGGGGTACACTGAAGCTTTCTTT.

Concerning this clone itself: One base separates it from a far larger clone, so it is likely a read error. Other DNA sequences in this sample translate to the same CDR3. The chain recombines TRBV28 with TRBJ2-5, with D possibly TRBD1 on 6 matching bases. Germline V gives CDR1 MDHEN, CDR2 SYDVKM. The V end lost 3 bases, the J end lost 9 bases, and 17 bases lay between the germline ends. The CDR3 extends over 14 amino acids. In DNA, the CDR3 is TGTGCCAGCAGTTTTGCGACAGGTGTGAAGTCCCAGTACTTC. This translates into CASSFATGVKSQYF.

The rearrangement links TRBV29-1 to TRBJ2-5; TRBD1 aligns across 7 bases. Germline assignment: CDR1 SQVTM and CDR2 ANQGSEA. This CDR3 region has 15 residues. V shed 0 bases and J 1 base; nucleotides not matched to a gene: 5. Here the CDR3 DNA reads TGCAGCGTTGAAGATCTGGGGACAGCCCAAGAGACCCAGTACTTC. It encodes CSVEDLGTAQETQYF.

This clone appeared a few times. This could be a read error, since a much larger clone is one nucleotide away. This chain's CDR3 is CASSNMNTEAFF. CDR3 sequence (DNA): TGTGCCAGCAGCAACATGAACACTGAAGCTTTCTTT. The V and J genes are TRBV7-9 and TRBJ1-1; D unresolved. The CDR3 covers 12 residues. Germline loops: CDR1 SEHNR, CDR2 FQNEAQ (reference sequence). Trimming cost V 5 bases and J 0 bases, with 4 bases left between them.

The chain links TRBV11-2 to TRBJ2-7; D call uncertain. Germline V gene lookup returns CDR1 SGHAT and CDR2 FQNNGV. CDR3 length equals 12 residues. V was shortened by 1 base and J by 3 bases, with 4 bases between the two germline ends. CDR3 sequence: CASSLVVYEQYF. The CDR3 coding sequence is TGTGCCAGCAGCTTAGTTGTCTACGAGCAGTACTTC.

In the case of this clone: This may come from a read error, since a much larger clone is one base off. The V and J genes are TRBV30 and TRBJ1-1; D gene uncertain. V lost 2 bases and J 1 base, leaving 2 bases between the germline ends. The CDR3 contains 11 residues. Per germline, CDR1 GTSNPN and CDR2 SVGIG (reference sequence). CDR3 loop: CAWSKNTEAFF. CDR3 bases: TGTGCCTGGAGTAAGAACACTGAAGCTTTCTTT.

J is TRBJ1-2 and V is TRBV29-1; D unclear. Germline V gene lookup returns CDR1 SQVTM and CDR2 ANQGSEA. V was trimmed by 7 bases and J by 8 bases, leaving 23 bases between them. The CDR3 spans 14 residues. CDR3 in DNA: TGCAGCGCCGCTCCAACCGCATTCCAGTCCGGCTACACCTTC. Residues: CSAAPTAFQSGYTF.

This clone was recorded a few times. The chain is built from TRBV19 and TRBJ2-1; D remains ambiguous. Germline-derived CDR1 and CDR2 are LNHDA and SQIVND (reference sequence). The length of the CDR3 is 14 residues. Trimming stripped 5 bases from V and 8 bases from J, with 16 bases between. CDR3 in amino acids: CASSRGAGSDEQFF. DNA for the CDR3: TGTGCCAGTAGTCGAGGAGCAGGTTCGGATGAGCAGTTCTTC.

The V call is TRBV11-2, the J call TRBJ2-7, with D possibly TRBD1 on 5 matching bases. Germline CDR1 and CDR2: SGHAT and FQNNGV. V gave up 1 base and J gave up 11 bases, with 12 bases separating them. This CDR3 has 12 amino acids. CDR3 nucleotides: TGTGCCAGCAGCTTAGTGCCGACAGTCAAGTACTTC. Residues: CASSLVPTVKYF.

This clone occurred once. The rearrangement uses TRBV29-1 and TRBJ1-4; D gene ambiguous. This CDR3 has 13 residues. Deletions cut 4 bases from V and 8 bases from J, with 14 bases between. Germline CDR1 and CDR2: SQVTM and ANQGSEA. The CDR3 nucleotides are TGCAGCGTTGTCGGGCAGGTAGACGAAAAACTGTTTTTT. Its translation: CSVVGQVDEKLFF.

Only one count was recorded for this clone. The chain carries TRBV27 and TRBJ2-7; D gene uncertain. Germline assignment: CDR1 MNHEY and CDR2 SMNVEV (reference sequence). The V gene lost 6 bases and the J gene lost 2 bases, with 8 bases spanning the gap. This CDR3 is 12 amino acids long. The CDR3 coding sequence is TGTGCCAGCAGGAGCACGACCTACGAGCAGTACTTC. Its translation: CASRSTTYEQYF.

In its sample, this clone was seen a few times. Other DNA sequences in the sample encode the same CDR3. The chain links TRBV5-1 to TRBJ2-7; D may be TRBD2 (6 bases). Germline CDR1 is SGHRS and CDR2 is YFSETQ. Trimming cost V 0 bases and J 2 bases, with 9 bases left between them. The CDR3 extends over 14 amino acids. The CDR3: CASSLGSGAYEQYF. CDR3 nucleotides: TGCGCCAGCAGCTTGGGTAGCGGAGCCTACGAGCAGTACTTC. Complete variable domain (other parts from reference TRBV5-1 and TRBJ2-7): KAGVTQTPRYLIKTRGQQVTLSCSPISGHRSVSWYQQTPGQGLQFLFEYFSETQRNKGNFPGRFSGRQFSNSRSEMNVSTLELGDSALYLCASSLGSGAYEQYFGPGTRLTVT.

The chain is built from TRBV29-1 and TRBJ2-1, with 7 bases fitting TRBD1. Trimming at V came to 1 base and at J to 3 bases, leaving 3 bases not matched to a gene. The germline V gene encodes CDR1 SQVTM and CDR2 ANQGSEA. This CDR3 is built from 14 residues. This chain's CDR3 is CSVEGWDSYNEQFF. The CDR3 DNA follows: TGCAGCGTTGAAGGCTGGGACAGCTACAATGAGCAGTTCTTC.

A note on this clone: Other DNA sequences in this sample translate to the same CDR3. The chain recombines TRBV30 with TRBJ1-1; D unclear. This CDR3 spans 13 amino acids. V was trimmed by 0 bases and J by 1 base, leaving 6 bases between them. The germline V gene encodes CDR1 GTSNPN and CDR2 SVGIG (reference sequence). CDR3 in DNA: TGTGCCTGGAGTGTGGGAGGGAACACTGAAGCTTTCTTT. Translation: CAWSVGGNTEAFF. The whole variable domain, filled in from reference TRBV30 and TRBJ1-1, reads SQTIHQWPATLVQPVGSPLSLECTVEGTSNPNLYWYRQAAGRGLQLLFYSVGIGQISSEVPQNLSASRPQDRQFILSSKKLLLSDSGFYLCAWSVGGNTEAFFGQGTRLTVV.